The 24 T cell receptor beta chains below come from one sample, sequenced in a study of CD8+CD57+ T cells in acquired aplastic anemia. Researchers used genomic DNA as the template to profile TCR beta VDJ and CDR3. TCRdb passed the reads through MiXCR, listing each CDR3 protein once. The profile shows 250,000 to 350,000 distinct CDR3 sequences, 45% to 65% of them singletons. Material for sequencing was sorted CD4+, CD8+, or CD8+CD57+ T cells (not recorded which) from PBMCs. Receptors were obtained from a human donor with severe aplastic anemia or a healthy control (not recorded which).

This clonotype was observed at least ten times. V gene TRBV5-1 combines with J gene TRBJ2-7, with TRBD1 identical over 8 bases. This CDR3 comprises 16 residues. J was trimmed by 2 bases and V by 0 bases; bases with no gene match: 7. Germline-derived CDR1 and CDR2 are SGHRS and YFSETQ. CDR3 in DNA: TGCGCCAGCAGCTTGGCCCCTCTGGGACAGGCCTACGAGCAGTACTTC. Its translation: CASSLAPLGQAYEQYF. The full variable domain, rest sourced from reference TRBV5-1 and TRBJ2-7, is KAGVTQTPRYLIKTRGQQVTLSCSPISGHRSVSWYQQTPGQGLQFLFEYFSETQRNKGNFPGRFSGRQFSNSRSEMNVSTLELGDSALYLCASSLAPLGQAYEQYFGPGTRLTVT.

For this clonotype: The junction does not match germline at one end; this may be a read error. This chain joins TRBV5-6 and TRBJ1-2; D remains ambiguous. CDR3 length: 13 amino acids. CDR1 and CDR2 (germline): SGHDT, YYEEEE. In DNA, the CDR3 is TGTGCCAGCGGCTTGGTAGTGGATTATGGCTACACCTTC. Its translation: CASGLVVDYGYTF.

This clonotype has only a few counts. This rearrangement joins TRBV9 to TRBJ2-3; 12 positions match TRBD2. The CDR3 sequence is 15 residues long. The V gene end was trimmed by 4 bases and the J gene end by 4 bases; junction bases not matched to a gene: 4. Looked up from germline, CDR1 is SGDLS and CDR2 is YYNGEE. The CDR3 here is CASSQGLAGADTQYF. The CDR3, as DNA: TGTGCCAGCAGCCAGGGACTAGCGGGCGCAGATACGCAGTATTTT. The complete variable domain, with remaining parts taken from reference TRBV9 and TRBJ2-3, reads DSGVTQTPKHLITATGQRVTLRCSPRSGDLSVYWYQQSLDQGLQFLIQYYNGEERAKGNILERFSAQQFPDLHSELNLSSLELGDSALYFCASSQGLAGADTQYFGPGTRLTVL.

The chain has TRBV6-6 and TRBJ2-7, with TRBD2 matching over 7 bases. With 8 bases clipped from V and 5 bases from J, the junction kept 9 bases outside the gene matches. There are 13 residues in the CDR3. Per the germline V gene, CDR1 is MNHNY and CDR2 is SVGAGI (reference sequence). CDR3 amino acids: CASGAGDPNEQYF. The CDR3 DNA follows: TGTGCCAGCGGGGCGGGAGATCCTAACGAGCAGTACTTC.

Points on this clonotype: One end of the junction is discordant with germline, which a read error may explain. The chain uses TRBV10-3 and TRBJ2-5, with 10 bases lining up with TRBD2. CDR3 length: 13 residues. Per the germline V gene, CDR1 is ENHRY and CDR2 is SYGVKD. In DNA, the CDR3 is TGTGCCAGCAGTGTGACTAGCGGGGAGACCCAGTACTTC. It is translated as CASSVTSGETQYF.

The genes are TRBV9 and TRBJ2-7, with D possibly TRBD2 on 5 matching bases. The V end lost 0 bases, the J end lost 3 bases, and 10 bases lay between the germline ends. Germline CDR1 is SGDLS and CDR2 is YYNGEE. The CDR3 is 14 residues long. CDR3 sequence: CASSVGTSNYEQYF. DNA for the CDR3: TGTGCCAGCAGCGTAGGGACTTCTAACTACGAGCAGTACTTC.

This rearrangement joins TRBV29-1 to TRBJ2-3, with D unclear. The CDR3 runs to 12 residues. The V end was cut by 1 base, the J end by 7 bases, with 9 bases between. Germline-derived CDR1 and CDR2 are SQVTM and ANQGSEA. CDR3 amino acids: CSVEANSNTQYF. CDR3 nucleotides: TGCAGCGTTGAAGCCAACTCAAATACGCAGTATTTT.

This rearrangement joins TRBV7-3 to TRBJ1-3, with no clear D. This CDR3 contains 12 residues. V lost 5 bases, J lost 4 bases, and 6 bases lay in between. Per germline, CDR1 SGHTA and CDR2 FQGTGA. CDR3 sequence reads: CASSLHGNTIYF. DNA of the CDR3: TGTGCCAGCAGCCTACACGGAAACACCATATATTTT.

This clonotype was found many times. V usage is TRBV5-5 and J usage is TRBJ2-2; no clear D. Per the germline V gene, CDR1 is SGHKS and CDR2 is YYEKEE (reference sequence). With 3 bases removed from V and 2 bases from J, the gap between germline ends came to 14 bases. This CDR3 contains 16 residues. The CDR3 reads CASSSALSFNTGELFF. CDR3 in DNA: TGTGCCAGCAGCTCCGCGTTGTCGTTCAACACCGGGGAGCTGTTTTTT.

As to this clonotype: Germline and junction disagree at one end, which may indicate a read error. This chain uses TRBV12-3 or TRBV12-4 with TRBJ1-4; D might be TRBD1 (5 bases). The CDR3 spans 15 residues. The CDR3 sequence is CVSSLMSGSNEKLFF. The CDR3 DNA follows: TGTGTCAGCAGTTTAATGTCAGGGTCTAATGAAAAACTGTTTTTT.

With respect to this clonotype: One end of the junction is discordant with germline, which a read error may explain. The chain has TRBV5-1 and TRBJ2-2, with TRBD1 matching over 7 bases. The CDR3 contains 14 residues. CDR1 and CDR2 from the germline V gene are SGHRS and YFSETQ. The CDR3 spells CASRQGSQAGELVF. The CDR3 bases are TGTGCCAGCAGACAGGGAAGTCAGGCCGGGGAGCTGGTTTTT. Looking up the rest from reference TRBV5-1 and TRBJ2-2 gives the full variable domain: KAGVTQTPRYLIKTRGQQVTLSCSPISGHRSVSWYQQTPGQGLQFLFEYFSETQRNKGNFPGRFSGRQFSNSRSEMNVSTLELGDSALYLCASRQGSQAGELVFGEGSRLTVL.

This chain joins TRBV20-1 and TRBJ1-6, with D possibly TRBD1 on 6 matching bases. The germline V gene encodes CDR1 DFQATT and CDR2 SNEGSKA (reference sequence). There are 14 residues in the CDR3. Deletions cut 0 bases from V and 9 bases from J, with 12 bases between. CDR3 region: CSAREPRGSSPLHF. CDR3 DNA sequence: TGCAGTGCTAGAGAACCCAGGGGTAGTTCACCCCTCCACTTT.

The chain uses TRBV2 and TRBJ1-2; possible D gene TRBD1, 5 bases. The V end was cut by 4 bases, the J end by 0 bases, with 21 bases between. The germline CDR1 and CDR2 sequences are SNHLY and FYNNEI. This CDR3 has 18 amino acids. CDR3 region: CASSAEQSEVRANYGYTF. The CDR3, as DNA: TGTGCCAGCAGTGCTGAACAATCTGAGGTCAGGGCTAACTATGGCTACACCTTC.

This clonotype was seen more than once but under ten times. The CDR3 protein is CSVDRVGGYTF. CDR3 in DNA: TGCAGCGTTGACAGGGTGGGTGGCTACACCTTC. The V and J genes are TRBV29-1 and TRBJ1-2, with a tentative D call TRBD1 (5 bases). Germline lookup yields CDR1 SQVTM and CDR2 ANQGSEA. This CDR3 is 11 amino acids long. V shed 3 bases and J shed 7 bases, with 9 bases lying between them.

As DNA, the CDR3 is TGTGCCAGCAGCAGCACGGCTAGCTATGGCTACACCTTC. It is translated as CASSSTASYGYTF. The V and J genes are TRBV7-6 and TRBJ1-2; unclear D gene. Trimming took 5 bases from V and 4 from J, leaving 11 bases between them. This CDR3 region has 13 residues. Germline CDR1 SGHVS, CDR2 FNYEAQ. The whole variable domain, filled in from reference TRBV7-6 and TRBJ1-2, reads GAGVSQSPRYKVTKRGQDVALRCDPISGHVSLYWYRQALGQGPEFLTYFNYEAQQDKSGLPNDRFSAERPEGSISTLTIQRTEQRDSAMYRCASSSTASYGYTFGSGTRLTVV.

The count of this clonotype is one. The DNA of the CDR3 is TGTGCCAGCAGCGAGGGCCGACATAATTCACCCCTCCACTTT. Translated, it gives CASSEGRHNSPLHF. V is TRBV5-5 and J is TRBJ1-6, with unresolved D. V was pared by 4 bases and J by 5 bases, with 10 bases between. The CDR3 is made up of 14 amino acids. Germline loops: CDR1 SGHKS, CDR2 YYEKEE (reference sequence).

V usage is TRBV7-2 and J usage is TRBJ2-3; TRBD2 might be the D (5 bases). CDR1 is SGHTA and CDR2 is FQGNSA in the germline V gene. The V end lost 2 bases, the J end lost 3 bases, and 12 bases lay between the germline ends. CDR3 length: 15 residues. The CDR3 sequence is CASSLHTGKTDTQYF. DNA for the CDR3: TGTGCCAGCAGCTTACATACGGGAAAGACAGATACGCAGTATTTT.

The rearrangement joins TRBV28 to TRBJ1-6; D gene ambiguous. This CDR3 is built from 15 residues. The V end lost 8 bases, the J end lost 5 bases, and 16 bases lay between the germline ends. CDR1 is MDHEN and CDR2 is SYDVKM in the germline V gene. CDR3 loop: CASCPRMTNNSPLHF. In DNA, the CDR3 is TGTGCCAGCTGCCCGCGGATGACCAATAATTCACCCCTCCACTTT.

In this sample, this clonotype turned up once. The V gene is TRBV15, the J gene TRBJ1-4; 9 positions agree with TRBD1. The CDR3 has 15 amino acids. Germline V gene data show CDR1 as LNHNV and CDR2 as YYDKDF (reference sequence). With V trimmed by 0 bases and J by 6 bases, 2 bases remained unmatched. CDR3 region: CATSREQGAHEKLFF. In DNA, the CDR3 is TGTGCCACCAGCAGAGAACAGGGGGCGCATGAAAAACTGTTTTTT.

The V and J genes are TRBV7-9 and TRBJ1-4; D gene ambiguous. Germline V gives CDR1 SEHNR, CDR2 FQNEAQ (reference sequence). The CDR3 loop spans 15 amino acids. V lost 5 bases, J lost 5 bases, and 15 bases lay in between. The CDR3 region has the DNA TGTGCCAGCAGCCCCGGGGAGGTCCTCAATGAAAAACTGTTTTTT. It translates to CASSPGEVLNEKLFF.

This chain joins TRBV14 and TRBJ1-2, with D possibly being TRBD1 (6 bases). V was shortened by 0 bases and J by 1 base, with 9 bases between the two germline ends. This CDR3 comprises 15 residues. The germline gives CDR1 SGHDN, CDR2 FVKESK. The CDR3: CASSQDPGHNYGYTF. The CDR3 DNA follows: TGTGCCAGCAGCCAAGATCCGGGACATAACTATGGCTACACCTTC. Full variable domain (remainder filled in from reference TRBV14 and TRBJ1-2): EAGVTQFPSHSVIEKGQTVTLRCDPISGHDNLYWYRRVMGKEIKFLLHFVKESKQDESGMPNNRFLAERTGGTYSTLKVQPAELEDSGVYFCASSQDPGHNYGYTFGSGTRLTVV.

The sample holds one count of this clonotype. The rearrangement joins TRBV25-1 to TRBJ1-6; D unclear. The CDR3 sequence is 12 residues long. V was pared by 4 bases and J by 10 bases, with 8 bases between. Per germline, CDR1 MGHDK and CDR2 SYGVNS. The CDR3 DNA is TGTGCCAGCAGTGGGGTGAGCTCACCCCTCCACTTT. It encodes CASSGVSSPLHF.

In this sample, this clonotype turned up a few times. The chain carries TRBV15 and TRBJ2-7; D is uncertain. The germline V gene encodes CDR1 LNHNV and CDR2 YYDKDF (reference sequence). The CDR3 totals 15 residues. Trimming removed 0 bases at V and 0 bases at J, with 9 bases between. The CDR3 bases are TGTGCCACCAGCAGAGAGGGCAGTTTCTCCTACGAGCAGTACTTC. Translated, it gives CATSREGSFSYEQYF. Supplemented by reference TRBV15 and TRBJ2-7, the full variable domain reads DAMVIQNPRYQVTQFGKPVTLSCSQTLNHNVMYWYQQKSSQAPKLLFHYYDKDFNNEADTPDNFQSRRPNTSFCFLDIRSPGLGDTAMYLCATSREGSFSYEQYFGPGTRLTVT.

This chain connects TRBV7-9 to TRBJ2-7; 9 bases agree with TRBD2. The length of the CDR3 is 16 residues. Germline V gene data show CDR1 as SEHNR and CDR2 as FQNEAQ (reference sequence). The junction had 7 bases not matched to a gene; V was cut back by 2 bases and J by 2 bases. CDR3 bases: TGTGCCAGCAGCTTATTGAGCGGGAGGAAGGCCTACGAGCAGTACTTC. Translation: CASSLLSGRKAYEQYF.